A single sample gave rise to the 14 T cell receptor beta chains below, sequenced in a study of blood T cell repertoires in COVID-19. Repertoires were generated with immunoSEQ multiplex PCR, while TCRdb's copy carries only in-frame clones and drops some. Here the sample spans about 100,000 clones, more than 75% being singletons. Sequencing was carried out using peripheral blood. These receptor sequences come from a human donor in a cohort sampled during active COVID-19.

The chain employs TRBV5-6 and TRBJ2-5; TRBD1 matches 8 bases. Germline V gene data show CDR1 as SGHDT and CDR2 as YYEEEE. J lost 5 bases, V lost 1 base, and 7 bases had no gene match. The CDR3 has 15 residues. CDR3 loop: CASSLQVTGVETQYF. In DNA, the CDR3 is TGTGCCAGCAGCTTGCAAGTGACAGGGGTTGAGACCCAGTACTTC.

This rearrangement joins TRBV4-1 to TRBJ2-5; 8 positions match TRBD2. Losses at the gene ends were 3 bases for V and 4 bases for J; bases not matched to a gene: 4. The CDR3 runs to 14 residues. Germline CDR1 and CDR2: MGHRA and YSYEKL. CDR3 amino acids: CASSQAGGGETQYF. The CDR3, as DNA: TGCGCCAGCAGCCAGGCCGGGGGGGGAGAGACCCAGTACTTC.

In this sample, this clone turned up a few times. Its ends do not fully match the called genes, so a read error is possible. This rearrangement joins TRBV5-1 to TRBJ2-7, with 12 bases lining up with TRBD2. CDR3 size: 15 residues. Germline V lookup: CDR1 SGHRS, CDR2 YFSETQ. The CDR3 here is CASSPMGTSGSVVDF. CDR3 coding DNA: TGCGCCAGCAGCCCGATGGGGACTAGCGGGTCCGTGGTGGACTTC.

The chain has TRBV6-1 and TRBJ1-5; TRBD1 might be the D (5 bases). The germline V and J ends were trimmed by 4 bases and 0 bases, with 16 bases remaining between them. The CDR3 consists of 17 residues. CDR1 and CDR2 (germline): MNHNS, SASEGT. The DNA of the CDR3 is TGTGCCAGCAGTGCAGACCAGGGAGGGAATAGCAATCAGCCCCAGCATTTT. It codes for CASSADQGGNSNQPQHF.

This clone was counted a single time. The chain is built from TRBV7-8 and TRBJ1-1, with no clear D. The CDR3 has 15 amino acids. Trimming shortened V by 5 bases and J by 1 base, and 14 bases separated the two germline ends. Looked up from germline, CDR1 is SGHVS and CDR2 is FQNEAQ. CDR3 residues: CASSRPGMKNTEAFF. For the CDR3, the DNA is TGTGCCAGCAGCCGCCCCGGGATGAAGAACACTGAAGCTTTCTTT. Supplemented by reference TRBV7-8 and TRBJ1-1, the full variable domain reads GAGVSQSPRYKVAKRGQDVALRCDPISGHVSLFWYQQALGQGPEFLTYFQNEAQLDKSGLPSDRFFAERPEGSVSTLKIQRTQQEDSAVYLCASSRPGMKNTEAFFGQGTRLTVV.

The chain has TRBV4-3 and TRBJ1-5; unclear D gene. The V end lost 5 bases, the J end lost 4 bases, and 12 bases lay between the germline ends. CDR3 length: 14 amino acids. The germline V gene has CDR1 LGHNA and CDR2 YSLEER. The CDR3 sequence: CASSEAVKNQPQHF. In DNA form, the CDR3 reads TGCGCCAGCAGCGAGGCAGTTAAGAATCAGCCCCAGCATTTT.

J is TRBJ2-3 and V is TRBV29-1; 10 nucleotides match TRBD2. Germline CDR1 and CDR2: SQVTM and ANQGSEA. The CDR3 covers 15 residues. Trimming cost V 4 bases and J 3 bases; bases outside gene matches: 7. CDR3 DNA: TGCAGCGTTGTACTAGCGGGAATTAAGACAGATACGCAGTATTTT. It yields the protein CSVVLAGIKTDTQYF.

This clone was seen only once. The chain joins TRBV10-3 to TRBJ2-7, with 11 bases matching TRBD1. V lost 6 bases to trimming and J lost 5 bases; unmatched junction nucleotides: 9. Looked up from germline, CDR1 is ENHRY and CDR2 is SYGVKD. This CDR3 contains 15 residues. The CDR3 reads CAISVPGQGGNEQYF. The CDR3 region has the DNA TGTGCCATCAGCGTTCCGGGACAGGGGGGCAACGAGCAGTACTTC.

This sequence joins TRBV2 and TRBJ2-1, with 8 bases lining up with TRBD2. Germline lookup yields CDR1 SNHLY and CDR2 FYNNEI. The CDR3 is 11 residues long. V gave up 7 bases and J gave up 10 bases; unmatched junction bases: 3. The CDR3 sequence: CASTVAGEQFF. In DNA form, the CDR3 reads TGTGCCAGCACCGTAGCGGGGGAGCAGTTCTTC.

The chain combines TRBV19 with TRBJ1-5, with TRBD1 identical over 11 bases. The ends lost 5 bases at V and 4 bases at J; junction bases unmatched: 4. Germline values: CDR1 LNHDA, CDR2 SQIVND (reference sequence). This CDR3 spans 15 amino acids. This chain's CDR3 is CASSLRDRGNQPQHF. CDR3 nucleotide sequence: TGTGCCAGTAGTCTCCGGGACAGGGGGAATCAGCCCCAGCATTTT.

The CDR3 DNA is TGTGCCATCAGCCCTCAGGGGATGGTGGTTACTGAAGCTTTCTTT. It encodes CAISPQGMVVTEAFF. The rearrangement uses TRBV10-3 and TRBJ1-1; D possibly corresponds to TRBD1 (6 bases). The ends were cut back, 6 bases at V and 5 bases at J, with 19 bases in the middle. This CDR3 contains 15 residues. Germline assignment: CDR1 ENHRY and CDR2 SYGVKD.

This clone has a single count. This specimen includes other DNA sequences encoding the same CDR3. In nucleotides, the CDR3 is TGCGCCAGCAGCCTAACAGGGGCGAACACTGAAGCTTTCTTT. Translating it yields CASSLTGANTEAFF. The chain joins TRBV5-1 to TRBJ1-1; 7 positions agree with TRBD1. After removal of 4 bases from V and 1 base from J, the junction contained 4 bases not matched to a gene. Germline V gene sequence: CDR1 SGHRS, CDR2 YFSETQ. This CDR3 contains 14 residues.

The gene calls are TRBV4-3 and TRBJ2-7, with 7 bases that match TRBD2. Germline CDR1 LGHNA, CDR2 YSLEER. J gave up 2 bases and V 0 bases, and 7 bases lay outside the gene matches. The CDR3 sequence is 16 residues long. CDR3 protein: CASSQDLGEGTYEQYF. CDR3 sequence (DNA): TGCGCCAGCAGCCAAGATCTGGGGGAGGGGACCTACGAGCAGTACTTC.

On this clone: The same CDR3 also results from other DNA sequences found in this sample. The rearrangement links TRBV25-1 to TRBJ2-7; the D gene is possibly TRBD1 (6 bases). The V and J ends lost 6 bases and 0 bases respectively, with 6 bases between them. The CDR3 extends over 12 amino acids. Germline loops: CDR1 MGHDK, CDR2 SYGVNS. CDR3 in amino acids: CASRGGSYEQYF. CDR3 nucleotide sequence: TGTGCCAGCAGAGGGGGCTCCTACGAGCAGTACTTC.